Below, 3 T cell receptor beta chains from the same sample are listed, as sequenced in a study of control samples from healthy donors and cancer patients. Sequenced by immunoSEQ multiplex PCR; TCRdb stores in-frame clones only, minus some. The sample lists about 130,000 clones, approximately 92% occurring once. Sequencing input: PBMCs. These receptors came from an elderly man with head and neck cancer.

The genes are TRBV19 and TRBJ2-1, with 7 bases matching TRBD2. Germline assignment: CDR1 LNHDA and CDR2 SQIVND (reference sequence). This CDR3 is built from 14 residues. V lost 7 bases to trimming and J lost 14 bases; unmatched junction nucleotides: 17. CDR3 in amino acids: CASTEQQRRTRKFF. The CDR3 nucleotides are TGTGCCAGTACTGAGCAGCAGAGGCGGACTAGAAAGTTCTTC.

The rearrangement links TRBV30 to TRBJ1-2; 8 bases are shared with TRBD1. The V segment lost 2 bases and the J segment 13 bases; nucleotides outside the gene matches: 12. The CDR3 is 13 amino acids. CDR1 is GTSNPN, CDR2 SVGIG, per germline (reference sequence). The CDR3: CAWSRTGKSGATF. CDR3 coding DNA: TGTGCCTGGAGTCGGACAGGGAAATCGGGTGCCACCTTC.

The chain uses TRBV6-4 and TRBJ2-3; 7 positions match TRBD1. This CDR3 region has 17 residues. Unmatched junction bases numbered 12, after V lost 3 bases and J lost 3 bases. The germline gives CDR1 MRHNA, CDR2 SNTAGT. Written as DNA, the CDR3 is TGTGCCAGCAGTGAGCAATTTAGGGGGCTCGGTACAGATACGCAGTATTTT. It is translated as CASSEQFRGLGTDTQYF.